This TCR beta chain was sequenced during a study of early T cells in non-severe SARS-CoV-2 infection. Each cDNA molecule carried a unique molecular identifier. Via MiXCR, TCRdb re-called the 5' RACE reads, giving one row per CDR3 protein. In the table there are 75,000 to 80,000 distinct CDR3 sequences, about 11% of which are singletons. Germline CDR1 and CDR2: LGHDT and YNNKEL (reference sequence). J gave up 1 base and V 1 base, and 3 bases lay outside the gene matches. This CDR3 comprises 15 residues. As for this clonotype: Its antigen is as yet unknown.

The study's findings and limits: In VDJdb matching, anti-spike CD8 responses were favored while private and CD4 specificities went missing.

V usage is TRBV3-1 and J usage is TRBJ1-1; 7 bases fit TRBD1. This specimen consisted of whole blood, obtained at baseline. This receptor was identified in an adult who was a healthcare worker with PCR-confirmed SARS-CoV-2 infection or an uninfected control (not recorded which). In DNA form, the CDR3 reads TGTGCCAGCAGCCAAGGGGGACAGTCGAACACTGAAGCTTTCTTT. Residues: CASSQGGQSNTEAFF.